Included here is one TCR beta chain sequence, with context. These data come from a study of CD8 T cells in Susac syndrome. RNA, at about 0.45 to 1 ug, was reverse transcribed with random hexamers. By means of immunoSEQ multiplex PCR, TCR beta CDR3 spanning 54 Vbeta and 13 Jbeta underwent amplification. TCRdb fed the immunoSEQ multiplex PCR reads into MiXCR, producing one record per CDR3 protein. The sample lists about 210,000 distinct CDR3 sequences, about 95% occurring once. Germline CDR1 and CDR2: LGHDT and YNNKEL (reference sequence). The CDR3 totals 17 residues. Trimming left V 0 bases short and J 4 bases short, with 18 bases between. Sequencing of TCR beta was performed on blood CD8+ T cells and on blood CD4+ T cells. Negative isolation yielded CD8+ and CD4+ T cells; FACS enriched TEMRA cells.

Sequenced: CD4+ T cells from PBMCs. The chain carries TRBV3-1 and TRBJ2-5; tentatively, D is TRBD2 (7 bases). This receptor was obtained from a human donor with multiple sclerosis. Written as DNA, the CDR3 is TGTGCCAGCAGCCAAGATCCGCCCGGGGGGCTAGGAGAGACCCAGTACTTC. This codes for CASSQDPPGGLGETQYF.